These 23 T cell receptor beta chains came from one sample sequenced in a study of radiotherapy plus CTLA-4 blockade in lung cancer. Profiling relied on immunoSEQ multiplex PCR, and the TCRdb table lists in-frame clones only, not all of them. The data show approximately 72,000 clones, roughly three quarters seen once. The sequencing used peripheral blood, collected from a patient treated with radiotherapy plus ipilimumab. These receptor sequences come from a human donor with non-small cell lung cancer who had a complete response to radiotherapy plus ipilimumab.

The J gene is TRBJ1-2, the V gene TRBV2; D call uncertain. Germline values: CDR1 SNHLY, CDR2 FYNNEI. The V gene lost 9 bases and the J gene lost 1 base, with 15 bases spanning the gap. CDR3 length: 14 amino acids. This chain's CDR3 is CASLLSILNYGYTF. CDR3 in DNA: TGTGCCAGTCTTTTGTCGATCCTTAACTATGGCTACACCTTC.

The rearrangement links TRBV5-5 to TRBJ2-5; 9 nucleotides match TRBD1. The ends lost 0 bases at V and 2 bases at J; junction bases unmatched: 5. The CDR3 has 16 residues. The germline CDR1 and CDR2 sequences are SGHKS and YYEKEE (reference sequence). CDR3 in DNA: TGTGCCAGCAGCTTGGACAGGGGGCTGAGGCAAGAGACCCAGTACTTC. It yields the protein CASSLDRGLRQETQYF. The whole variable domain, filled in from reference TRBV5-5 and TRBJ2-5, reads DAGVTQSPTHLIKTRGQQVTLRCSPISGHKSVSWYQQVLGQGPQFIFQYYEKEERGRGNFPDRFSARQFPNYSSELNVNALLLGDSALYLCASSLDRGLRQETQYFGPGTRLLVL.

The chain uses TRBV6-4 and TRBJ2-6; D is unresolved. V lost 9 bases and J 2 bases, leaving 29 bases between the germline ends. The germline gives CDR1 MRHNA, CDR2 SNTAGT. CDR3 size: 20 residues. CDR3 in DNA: TGTGCCAGGAGGTCCCTCCAGGAAGGCCCCCCAAAGCCTGGGGCCAACGTCCTGACTTTC. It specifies CARRSLQEGPPKPGANVLTF.

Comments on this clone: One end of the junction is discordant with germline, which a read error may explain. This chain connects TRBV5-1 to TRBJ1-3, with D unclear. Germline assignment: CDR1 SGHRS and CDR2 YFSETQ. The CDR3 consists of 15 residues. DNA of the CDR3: TGCGCCAGCAGCTCTGTGACCGGCTCTAGAAACACCATATATTTT. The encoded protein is CASSSVTGSRNTIYF. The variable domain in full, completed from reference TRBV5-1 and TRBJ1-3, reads KAGVTQTPRYLIKTRGQQVTLSCSPISGHRSVSWYQQTPGQGLQFLFEYFSETQRNKGNFPGRFSGRQFSNSRSEMNVSTLELGDSALYLCASSSVTGSRNTIYFGEGSWLTVV.

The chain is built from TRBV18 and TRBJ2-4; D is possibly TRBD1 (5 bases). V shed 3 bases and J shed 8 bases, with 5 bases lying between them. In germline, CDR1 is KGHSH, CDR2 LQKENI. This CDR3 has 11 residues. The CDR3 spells CASSPRDIQYF. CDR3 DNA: TGTGCCAGCTCACCCAGGGACATTCAGTACTTC.

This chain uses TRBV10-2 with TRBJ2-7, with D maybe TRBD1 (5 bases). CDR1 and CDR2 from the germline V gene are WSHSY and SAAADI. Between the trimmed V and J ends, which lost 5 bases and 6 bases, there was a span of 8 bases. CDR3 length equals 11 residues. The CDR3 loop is CASSFQGEQYV. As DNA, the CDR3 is TGCGCCAGCAGTTTCCAGGGCGAGCAGTACGTC.

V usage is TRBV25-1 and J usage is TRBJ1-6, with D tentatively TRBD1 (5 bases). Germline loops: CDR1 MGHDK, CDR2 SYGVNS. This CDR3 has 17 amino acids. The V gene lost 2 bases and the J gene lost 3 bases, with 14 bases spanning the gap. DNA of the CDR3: TGTGCCAGCAGTGAAGCTCCAAGGGGCAGCTATAATTCACCCCTCCACTTT. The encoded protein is CASSEAPRGSYNSPLHF.

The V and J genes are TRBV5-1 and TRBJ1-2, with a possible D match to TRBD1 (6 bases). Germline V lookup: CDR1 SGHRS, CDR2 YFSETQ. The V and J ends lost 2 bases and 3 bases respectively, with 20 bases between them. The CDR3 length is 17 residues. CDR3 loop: CASSFGYPTGSDYGYTF. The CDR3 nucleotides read TGCGCCAGCAGCTTCGGTTACCCGACAGGTTCTGACTATGGCTACACCTTC.

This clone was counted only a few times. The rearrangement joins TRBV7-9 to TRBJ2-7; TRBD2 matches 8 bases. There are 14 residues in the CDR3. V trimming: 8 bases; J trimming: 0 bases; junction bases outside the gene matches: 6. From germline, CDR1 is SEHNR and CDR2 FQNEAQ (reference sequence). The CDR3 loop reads CASRPGTSSYEQYF. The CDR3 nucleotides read TGTGCCAGCCGACCCGGGACTAGCTCCTACGAGCAGTACTTC.

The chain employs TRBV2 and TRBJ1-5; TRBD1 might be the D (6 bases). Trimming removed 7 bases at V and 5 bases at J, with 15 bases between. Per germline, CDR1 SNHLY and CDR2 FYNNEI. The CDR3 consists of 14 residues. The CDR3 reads CASTLMGGYQPQHF. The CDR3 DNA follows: TGTGCCAGCACCCTGATGGGGGGCTATCAGCCCCAGCATTTT.

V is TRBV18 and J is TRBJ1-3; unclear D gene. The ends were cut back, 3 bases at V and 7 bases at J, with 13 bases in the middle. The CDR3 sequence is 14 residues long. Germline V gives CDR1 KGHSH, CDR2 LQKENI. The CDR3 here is CASSPTALGNTIYF. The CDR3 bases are TGTGCCAGCTCACCCACAGCCTTGGGGAACACCATATATTTT.

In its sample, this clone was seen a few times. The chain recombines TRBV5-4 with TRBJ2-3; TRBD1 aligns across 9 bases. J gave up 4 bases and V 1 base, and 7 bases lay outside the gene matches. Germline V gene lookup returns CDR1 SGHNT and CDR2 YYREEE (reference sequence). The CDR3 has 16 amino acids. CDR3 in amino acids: CASSLNRGRFADTQYF. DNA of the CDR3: TGTGCCAGCAGCTTGAACAGGGGGCGCTTCGCAGATACGCAGTATTTT. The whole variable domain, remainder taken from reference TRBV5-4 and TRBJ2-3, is ETGVTQSPTHLIKTRGQQVTLRCSSQSGHNTVSWYQQALGQGPQFIFQYYREEENGRGNFPPRFSGLQFPNYSSELNVNALELDDSALYLCASSLNRGRFADTQYFGPGTRLTVL.

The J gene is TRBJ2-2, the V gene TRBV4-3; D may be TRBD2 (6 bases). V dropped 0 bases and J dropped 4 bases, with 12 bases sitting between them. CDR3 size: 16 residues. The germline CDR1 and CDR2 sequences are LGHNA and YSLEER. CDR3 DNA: TGCGCCAGCAGCCAAGATTGGGGACTCCCCACCGGGGAGCTGTTTTTT. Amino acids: CASSQDWGLPTGELFF.

CDR3 in DNA: TGTGCCAGCAGTTTGCGACAGGTGACCACTGAAGCTTTCTTT. Its translation is CASSLRQVTTEAFF. The V and J genes are TRBV28 and TRBJ1-1; possibly TRBD1 for D (6 bases). V lost 3 bases to trimming and J lost 4 bases, with 12 bases between them. The CDR3 is 14 amino acids. Germline loops: CDR1 MDHEN, CDR2 SYDVKM.

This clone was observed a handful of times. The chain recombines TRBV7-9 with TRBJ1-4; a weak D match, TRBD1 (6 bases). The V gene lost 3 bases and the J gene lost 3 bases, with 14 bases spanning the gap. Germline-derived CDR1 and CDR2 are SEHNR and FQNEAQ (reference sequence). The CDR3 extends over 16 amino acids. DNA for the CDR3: TGTGCCAGCAGCTTGGCCCAACCAGGGGCTAATGAAAAACTGTTTTTT. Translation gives CASSLAQPGANEKLFF. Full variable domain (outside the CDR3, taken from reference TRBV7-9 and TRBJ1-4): DTGVSQNPRHKITKRGQNVTFRCDPISEHNRLYWYRQTLGQGPEFLTYFQNEAQLEKSRLLSDRFSAERPKGSFSTLEIQRTEQGDSAMYLCASSLAQPGANEKLFFGSGTQLSVL.

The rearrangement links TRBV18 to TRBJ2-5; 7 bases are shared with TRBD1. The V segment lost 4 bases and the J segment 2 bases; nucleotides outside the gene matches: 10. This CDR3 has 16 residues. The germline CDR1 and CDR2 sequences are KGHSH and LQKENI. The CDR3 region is CASSRYLQGMQETQYF. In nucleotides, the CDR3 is TGTGCCAGCTCACGATATTTACAGGGGATGCAAGAGACCCAGTACTTC. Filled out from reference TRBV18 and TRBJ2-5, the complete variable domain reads NAGVMQNPRHLVRRRGQEARLRCSPMKGHSHVYWYRQLPEEGLKFMVYLQKENIIDESGMPKERFSAEFPKEGPSILRIQQVVRGDSAAYFCASSRYLQGMQETQYFGPGTRLLVL.

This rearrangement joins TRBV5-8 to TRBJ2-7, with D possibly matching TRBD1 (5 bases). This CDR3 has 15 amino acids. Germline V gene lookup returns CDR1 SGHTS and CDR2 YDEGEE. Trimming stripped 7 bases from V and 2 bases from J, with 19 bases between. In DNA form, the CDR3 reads TGTGCCAGCGGCACCGGACACCAGGAAGCCTACGAGCAGTACGTC. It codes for CASGTGHQEAYEQYV.

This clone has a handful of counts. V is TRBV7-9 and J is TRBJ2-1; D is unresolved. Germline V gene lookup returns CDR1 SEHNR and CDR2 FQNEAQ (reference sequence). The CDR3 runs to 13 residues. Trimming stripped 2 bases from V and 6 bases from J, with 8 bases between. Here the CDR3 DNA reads TGTGCCAGCAGCTTAATTAGCAGCAATGAGCAGTTCTTC. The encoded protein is CASSLISSNEQFF.

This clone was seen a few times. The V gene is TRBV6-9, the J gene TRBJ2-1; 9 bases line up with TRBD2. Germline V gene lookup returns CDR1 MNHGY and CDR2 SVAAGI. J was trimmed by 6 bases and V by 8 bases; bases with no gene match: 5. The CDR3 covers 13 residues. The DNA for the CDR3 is TGTGCCAGCCTAGCGGGACGACTCAATGAGCAGTTCTTC. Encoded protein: CASLAGRLNEQFF.

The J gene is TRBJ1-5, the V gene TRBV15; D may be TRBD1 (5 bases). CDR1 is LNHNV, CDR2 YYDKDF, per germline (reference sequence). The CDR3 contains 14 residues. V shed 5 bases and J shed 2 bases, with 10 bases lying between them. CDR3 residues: CATSSRDGNQPQHF. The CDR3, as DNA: TGTGCCACCAGCTCCAGGGACGGCAATCAGCCCCAGCATTTT. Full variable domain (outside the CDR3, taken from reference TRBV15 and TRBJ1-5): DAMVIQNPRYQVTQFGKPVTLSCSQTLNHNVMYWYQQKSSQAPKLLFHYYDKDFNNEADTPDNFQSRRPNTSFCFLDIRSPGLGDTAMYLCATSSRDGNQPQHFGDGTRLSIL.

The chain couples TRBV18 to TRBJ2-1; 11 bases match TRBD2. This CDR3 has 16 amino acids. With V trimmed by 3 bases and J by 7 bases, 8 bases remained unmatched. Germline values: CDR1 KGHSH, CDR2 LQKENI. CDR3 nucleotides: TGTGCCAGCTCACCCATACTAGCGGGAGCCTTAAATGAGCAGTTCTTC. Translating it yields CASSPILAGALNEQFF.

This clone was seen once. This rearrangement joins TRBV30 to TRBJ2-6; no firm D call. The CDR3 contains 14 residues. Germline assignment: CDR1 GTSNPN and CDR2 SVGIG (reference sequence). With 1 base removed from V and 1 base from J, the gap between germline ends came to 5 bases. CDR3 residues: CAWSASSGANVLTF. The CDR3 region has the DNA TGTGCCTGGAGTGCTAGTTCTGGGGCCAACGTCCTGACTTTC.

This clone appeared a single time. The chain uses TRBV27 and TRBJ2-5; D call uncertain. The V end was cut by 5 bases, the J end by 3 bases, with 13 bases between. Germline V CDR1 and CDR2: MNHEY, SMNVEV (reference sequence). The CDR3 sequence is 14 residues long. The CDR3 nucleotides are TGTGCCAGCAGTCTTCGACGAAATGAAGAGACCCAGTACTTC. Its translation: CASSLRRNEETQYF.